This TCR beta chain appears in the sequencing data of a study of shared clonotypes between healthy human individuals. On the study more broadly: Per donor, CD8 memory used one plate, CD8 naive used two, CD4 memory used three and CD4 naive used three. Study-wide results and limits: Naive subsets generally had larger estimated richness than memory subsets.

Germline V gene sequence: CDR1 MGHRA, CDR2 YSYEKL. The CDR3 spans 17 residues. V shed 1 base and J 2 bases; nucleotides not matched to a gene: 7. The assay was immunoSEQ multiplex PCR, and TCRdb's table has in-frame clones only and misses some. Among 2 million to 3 million clones listed, 90% to 95% were seen once. To note about this clone: The antigen remains undetermined.

The TCR comes from a young man in good health. Source material: naive CD4+ T cells sorted from blood. Noted subset: CD45RA+ positively selected. The genes are TRBV4-1 and TRBJ2-5; 10 positions match TRBD2. The CDR3 here is CASSQVPLAGVQETQYF. In DNA, the CDR3 is TGCGCCAGCAGCCAAGTTCCCCTAGCGGGAGTTCAAGAGACCCAGTACTTC.